This TCR beta chain was profiled in a study of blood T cell repertoires in COVID-19. Study-level background: Researchers got acute and convalescent COVID-19 samples from the United States, Italy and Spain. T cells, B-cell-depleted T cells, or PBMCs provided the cDNA or gDNA that served as material.

Clones were sequenced by immunoSEQ multiplex PCR, and TCRdb holds only the in-frame ones, with some missing. The table has 500,000 to 600,000 clones, 85% to 90% seen once. CDR1 and CDR2 from the germline V gene are MNHNS and SASEGT. V lost 2 bases and J 1 base, leaving 23 bases between the germline ends. The CDR3 contains 19 residues. Sequenced: peripheral blood. The V call is TRBV6-1, the J call TRBJ1-1, with D uncertain. This TCR was recovered from a woman in her fifties or sixties with COVID-19, enrolled during active disease. CDR3 DNA: TGTGCCAGCAGTGAATACATCCGGGGTCATAAACCCGCGAACACTGAAGCTTTCTTT. This encodes CASSEYIRGHKPANTEAFF.